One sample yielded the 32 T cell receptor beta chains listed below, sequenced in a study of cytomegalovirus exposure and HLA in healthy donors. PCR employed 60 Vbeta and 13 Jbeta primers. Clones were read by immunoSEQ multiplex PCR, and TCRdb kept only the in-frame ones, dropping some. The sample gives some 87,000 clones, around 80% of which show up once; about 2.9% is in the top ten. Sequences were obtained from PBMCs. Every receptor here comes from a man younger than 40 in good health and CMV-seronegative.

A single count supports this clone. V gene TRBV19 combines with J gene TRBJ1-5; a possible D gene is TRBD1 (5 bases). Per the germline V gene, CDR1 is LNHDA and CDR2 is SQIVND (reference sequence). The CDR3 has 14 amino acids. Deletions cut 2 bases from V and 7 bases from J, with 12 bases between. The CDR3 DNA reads TGTGCCAGTAGTATACAGGGTCTCGGACAGCCCCAGCATTTT. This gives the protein CASSIQGLGQPQHF.

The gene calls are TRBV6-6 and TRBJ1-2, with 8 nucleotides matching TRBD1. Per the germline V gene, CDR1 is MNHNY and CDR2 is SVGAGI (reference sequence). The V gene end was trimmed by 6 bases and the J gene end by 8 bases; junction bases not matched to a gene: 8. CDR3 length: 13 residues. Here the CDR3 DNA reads TGTGCCAGCAGCCCGACAGGGGTGGAAGGCTACACCTTC. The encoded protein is CASSPTGVEGYTF.

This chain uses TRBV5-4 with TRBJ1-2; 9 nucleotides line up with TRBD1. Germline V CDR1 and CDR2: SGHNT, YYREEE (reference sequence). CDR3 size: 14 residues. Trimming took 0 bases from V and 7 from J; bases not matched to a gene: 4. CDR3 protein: CASSLDRGPSGYTF. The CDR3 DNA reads TGTGCCAGCAGCTTGGACAGGGGGCCGAGTGGCTACACCTTC.

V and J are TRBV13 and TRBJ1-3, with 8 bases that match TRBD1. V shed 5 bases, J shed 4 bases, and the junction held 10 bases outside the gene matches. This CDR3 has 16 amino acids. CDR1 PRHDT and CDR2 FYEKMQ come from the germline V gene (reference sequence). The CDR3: CASSANRGSSGNTIYF. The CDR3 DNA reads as TGTGCCAGCAGCGCCAACAGGGGGTCGTCAGGAAACACCATATATTTT.

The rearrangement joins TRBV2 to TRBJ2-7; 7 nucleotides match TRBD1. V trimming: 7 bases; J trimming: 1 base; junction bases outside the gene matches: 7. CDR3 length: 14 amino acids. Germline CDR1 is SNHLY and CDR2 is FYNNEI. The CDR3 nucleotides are TGTGCCAGCATCGCGACAGGGAATTCCTACGAGCAGTACTTC. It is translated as CASIATGNSYEQYF.

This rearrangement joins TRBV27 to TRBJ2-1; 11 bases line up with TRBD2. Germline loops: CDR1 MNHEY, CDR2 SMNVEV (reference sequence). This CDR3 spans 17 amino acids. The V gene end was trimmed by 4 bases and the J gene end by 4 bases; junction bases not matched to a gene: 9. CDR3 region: CASSSSRVAGGYNEQFF. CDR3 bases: TGTGCCAGCAGTTCGTCGAGGGTAGCGGGGGGGTACAATGAGCAGTTCTTC.

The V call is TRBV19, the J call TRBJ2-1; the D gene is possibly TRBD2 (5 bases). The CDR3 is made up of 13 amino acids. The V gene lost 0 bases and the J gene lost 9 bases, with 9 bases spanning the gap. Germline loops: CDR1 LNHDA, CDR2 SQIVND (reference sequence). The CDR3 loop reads CASSIEEGSEQFF. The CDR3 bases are TGTGCCAGTAGTATAGAGGAAGGGAGTGAGCAGTTCTTC.

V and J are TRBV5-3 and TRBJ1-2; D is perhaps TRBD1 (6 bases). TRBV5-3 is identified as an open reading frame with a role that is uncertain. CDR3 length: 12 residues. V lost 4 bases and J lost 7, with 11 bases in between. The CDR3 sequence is CARSARGSGYTF. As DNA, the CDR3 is TGTGCCAGAAGCGCCAGGGGTAGTGGCTACACCTTC.

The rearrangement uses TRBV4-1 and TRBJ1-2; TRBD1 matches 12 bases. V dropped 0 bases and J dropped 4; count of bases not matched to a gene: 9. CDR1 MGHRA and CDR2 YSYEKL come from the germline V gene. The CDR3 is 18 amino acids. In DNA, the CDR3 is TGCGCCAGCAGCCAAGATGATGGGACAGGGGGCGGATTCTATGGCTACACCTTC. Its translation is CASSQDDGTGGGFYGYTF.

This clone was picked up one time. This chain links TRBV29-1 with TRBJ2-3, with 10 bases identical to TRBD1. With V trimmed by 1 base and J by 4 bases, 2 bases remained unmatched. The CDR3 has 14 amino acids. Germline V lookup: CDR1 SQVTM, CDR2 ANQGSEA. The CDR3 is CSVEATGGSDTQYF. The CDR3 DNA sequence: TGCAGCGTTGAAGCGACAGGGGGCTCAGATACGCAGTATTTT.

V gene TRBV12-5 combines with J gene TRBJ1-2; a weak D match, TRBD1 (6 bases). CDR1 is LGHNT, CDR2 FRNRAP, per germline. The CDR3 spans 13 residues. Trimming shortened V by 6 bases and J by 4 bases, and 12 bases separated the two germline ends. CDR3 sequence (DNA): TGTGCTAGTGGACCGGGACACGCCTATGGCTACACCTTC. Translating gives CASGPGHAYGYTF.

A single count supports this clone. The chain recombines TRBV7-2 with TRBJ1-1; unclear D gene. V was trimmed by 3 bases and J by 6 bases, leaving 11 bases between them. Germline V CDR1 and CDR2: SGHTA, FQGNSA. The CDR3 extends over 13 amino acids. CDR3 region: CASSFPVTSEAFF. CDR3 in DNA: TGTGCCAGCAGCTTTCCCGTAACATCTGAAGCTTTCTTT.

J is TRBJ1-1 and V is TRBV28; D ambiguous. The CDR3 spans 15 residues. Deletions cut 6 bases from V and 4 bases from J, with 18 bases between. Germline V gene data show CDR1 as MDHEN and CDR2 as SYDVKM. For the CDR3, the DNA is TGTGCCAGCAGACCACCCACGGTGCGGAGCACTGAAGCTTTCTTT. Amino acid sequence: CASRPPTVRSTEAFF. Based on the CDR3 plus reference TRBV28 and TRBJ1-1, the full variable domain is DVKVTQSSRYLVKRTGEKVFLECVQDMDHENMFWYRQDPGLGLRLIYFSYDVKMKEKGDIPEGYSVSREKKERFSLILESASTNQTSMYLCASRPPTVRSTEAFFGQGTRLTVV.

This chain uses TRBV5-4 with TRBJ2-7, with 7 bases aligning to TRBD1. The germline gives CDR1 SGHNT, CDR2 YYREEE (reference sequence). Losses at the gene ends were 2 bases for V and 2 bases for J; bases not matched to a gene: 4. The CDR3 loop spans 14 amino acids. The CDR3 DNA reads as TGTGCCAGCAGCTTCGGGGACAGAGCCTACGAGCAGTACTTC. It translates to CASSFGDRAYEQYF.

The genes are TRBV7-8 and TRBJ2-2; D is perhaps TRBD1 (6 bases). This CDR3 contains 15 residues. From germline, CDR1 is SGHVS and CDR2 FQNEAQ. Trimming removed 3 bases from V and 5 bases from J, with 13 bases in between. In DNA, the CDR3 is TGTGCCAGCAGCTTGCTAGAAGGGGGTACCGGGGAGCTGTTTTTT. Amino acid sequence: CASSLLEGGTGELFF.

The CDR3 is CSVEMAPNTEAFF. CDR3 sequence (DNA): TGCAGCGTTGAAATGGCTCCGAACACTGAAGCTTTCTTT. The gene calls are TRBV29-1 and TRBJ1-1; no clear D gene. V dropped 2 bases and J dropped 1 base, with 8 bases sitting between them. CDR3 length equals 13 residues. Germline V gives CDR1 SQVTM, CDR2 ANQGSEA.

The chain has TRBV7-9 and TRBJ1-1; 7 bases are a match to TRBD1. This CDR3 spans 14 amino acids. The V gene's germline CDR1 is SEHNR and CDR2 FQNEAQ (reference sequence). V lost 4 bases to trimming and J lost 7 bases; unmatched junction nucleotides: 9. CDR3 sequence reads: CASSSRRDRVEAFF. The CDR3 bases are TGTGCCAGCAGCTCCAGAAGAGACAGGGTTGAAGCTTTCTTT.

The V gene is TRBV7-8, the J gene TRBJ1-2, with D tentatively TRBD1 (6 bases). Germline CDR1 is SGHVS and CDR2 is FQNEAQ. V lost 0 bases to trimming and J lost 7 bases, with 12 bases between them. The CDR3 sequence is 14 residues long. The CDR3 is CASSLARGRGGYTF. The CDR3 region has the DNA TGTGCCAGCAGCTTAGCGCGGGGGCGAGGTGGCTACACCTTC.

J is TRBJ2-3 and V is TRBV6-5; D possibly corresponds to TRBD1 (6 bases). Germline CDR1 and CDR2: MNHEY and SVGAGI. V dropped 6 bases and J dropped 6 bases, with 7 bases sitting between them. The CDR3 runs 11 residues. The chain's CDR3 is CASSQGDTQYF. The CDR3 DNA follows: TGTGCCAGCAGCCAGGGGGATACGCAGTATTTT.

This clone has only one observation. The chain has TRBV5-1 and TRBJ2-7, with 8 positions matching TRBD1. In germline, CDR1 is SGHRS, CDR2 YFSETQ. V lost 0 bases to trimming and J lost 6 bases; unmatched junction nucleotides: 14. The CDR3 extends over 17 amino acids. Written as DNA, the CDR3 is TGCGCCAGCAGCTTGGCCTCCATAGGACAGGGTGTGGGCGAGCAGTACTTC. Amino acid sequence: CASSLASIGQGVGEQYF.

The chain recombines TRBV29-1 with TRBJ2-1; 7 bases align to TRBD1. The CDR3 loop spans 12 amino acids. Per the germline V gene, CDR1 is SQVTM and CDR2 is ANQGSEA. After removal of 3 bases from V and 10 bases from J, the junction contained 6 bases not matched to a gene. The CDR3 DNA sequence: TGCAGCGTTGAGAGGGGGCCGCACGAGCAGTTCTTC. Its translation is CSVERGPHEQFF.

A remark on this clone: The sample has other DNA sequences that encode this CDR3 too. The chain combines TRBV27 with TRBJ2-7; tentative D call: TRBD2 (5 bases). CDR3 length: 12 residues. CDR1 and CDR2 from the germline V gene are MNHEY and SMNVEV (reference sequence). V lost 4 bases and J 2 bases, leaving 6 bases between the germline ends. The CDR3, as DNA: TGTGCCAGCAGTTCCGGGACCTACGAGCAGTACTTC. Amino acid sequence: CASSSGTYEQYF.

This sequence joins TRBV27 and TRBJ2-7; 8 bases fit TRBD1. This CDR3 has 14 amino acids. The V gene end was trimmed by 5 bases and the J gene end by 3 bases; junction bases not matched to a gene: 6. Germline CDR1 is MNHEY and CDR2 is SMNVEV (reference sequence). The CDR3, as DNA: TGTGCCAGCAGTGAAGGGACAGGACGCTACGAGCAGTACTTC. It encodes CASSEGTGRYEQYF.

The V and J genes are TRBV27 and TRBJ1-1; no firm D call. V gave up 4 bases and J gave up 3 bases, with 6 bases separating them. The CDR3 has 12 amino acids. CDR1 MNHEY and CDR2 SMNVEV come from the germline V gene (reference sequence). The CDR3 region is CASSSVDTEAFF. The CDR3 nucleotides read TGTGCCAGCAGTTCGGTAGACACTGAAGCTTTCTTT.

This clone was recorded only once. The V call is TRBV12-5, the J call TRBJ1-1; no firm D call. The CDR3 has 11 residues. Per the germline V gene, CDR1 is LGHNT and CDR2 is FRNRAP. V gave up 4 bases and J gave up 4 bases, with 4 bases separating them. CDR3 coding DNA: TGTGCTAGTGGTTACGGCACTGAAGCTTTCTTT. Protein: CASGYGTEAFF.

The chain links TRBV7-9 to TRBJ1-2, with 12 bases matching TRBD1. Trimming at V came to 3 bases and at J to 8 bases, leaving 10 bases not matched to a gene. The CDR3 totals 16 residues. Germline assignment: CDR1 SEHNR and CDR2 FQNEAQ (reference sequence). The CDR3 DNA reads TGTGCCAGCAGCTTCCAGTTGGGACAGGGGGCGCGGGGCTACACCTTC. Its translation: CASSFQLGQGARGYTF.

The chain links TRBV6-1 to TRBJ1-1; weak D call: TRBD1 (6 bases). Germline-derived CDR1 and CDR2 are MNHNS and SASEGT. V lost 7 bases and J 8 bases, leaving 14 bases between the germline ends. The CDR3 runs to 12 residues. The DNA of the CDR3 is TGTGCCAGCAAATTGGGGGCGCGGGAAGCTTTCTTT. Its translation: CASKLGAREAFF.

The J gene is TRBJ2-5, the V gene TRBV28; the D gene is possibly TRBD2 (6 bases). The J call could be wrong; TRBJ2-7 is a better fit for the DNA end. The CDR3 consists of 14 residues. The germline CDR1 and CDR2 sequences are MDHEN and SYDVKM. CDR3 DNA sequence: TGTGCCAGCAGGTATGGGGACTCAGCCTACGAGCAGTACTTC. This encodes CASRYGDSAYEQYF.

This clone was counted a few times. The CDR3: CASSHKTGTGNEKLFF. The DNA for the CDR3 is TGCGCCAGCAGCCATAAAACCGGGACAGGGAATGAAAAACTGTTTTTT. The rearrangement uses TRBV4-3 and TRBJ1-4; 9 bases map to TRBD1. This CDR3 contains 16 residues. The trim removed 3 bases at V and 5 bases at J, leaving 7 bases unmatched. Germline values: CDR1 LGHNA, CDR2 YSLEER.

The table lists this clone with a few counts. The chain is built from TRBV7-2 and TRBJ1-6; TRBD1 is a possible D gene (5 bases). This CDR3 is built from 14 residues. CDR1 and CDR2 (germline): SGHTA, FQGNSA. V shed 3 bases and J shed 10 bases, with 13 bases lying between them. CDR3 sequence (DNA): TGTGCCAGCAGCTTTGGGGGGTCAGGATCACCCCTCCACTTT. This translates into CASSFGGSGSPLHF.

CDR3 sequence reads: CASRRTGPDSPLHF. CDR3 nucleotides: TGTGCCAGCAGGCGGACAGGCCCGGATTCACCCCTCCACTTT. The chain uses TRBV6-5 and TRBJ1-6, with 7 bases lining up with TRBD1. After removal of 6 bases from V and 8 bases from J, the junction contained 7 bases not matched to a gene. Germline values: CDR1 MNHEY, CDR2 SVGAGI. The CDR3 covers 14 residues.

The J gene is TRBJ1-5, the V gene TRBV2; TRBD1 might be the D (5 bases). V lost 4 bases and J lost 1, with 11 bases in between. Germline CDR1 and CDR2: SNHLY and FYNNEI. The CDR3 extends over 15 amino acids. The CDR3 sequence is CASSGLGGSNQPQHF. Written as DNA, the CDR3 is TGTGCCAGCAGTGGATTGGGGGGGAGCAATCAGCCCCAGCATTTT.